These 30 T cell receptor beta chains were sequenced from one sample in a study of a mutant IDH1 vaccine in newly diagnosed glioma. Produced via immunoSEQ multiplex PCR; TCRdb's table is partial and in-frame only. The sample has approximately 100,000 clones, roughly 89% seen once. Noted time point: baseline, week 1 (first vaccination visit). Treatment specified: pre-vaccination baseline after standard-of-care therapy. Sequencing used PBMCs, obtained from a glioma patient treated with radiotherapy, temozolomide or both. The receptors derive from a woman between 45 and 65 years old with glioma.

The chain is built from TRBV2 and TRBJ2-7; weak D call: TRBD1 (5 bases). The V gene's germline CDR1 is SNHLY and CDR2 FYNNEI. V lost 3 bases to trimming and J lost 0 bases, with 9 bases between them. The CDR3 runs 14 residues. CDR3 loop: CASSDRASSYEQYF. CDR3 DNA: TGTGCCAGCAGTGACAGGGCCTCCTCCTACGAGCAGTACTTC. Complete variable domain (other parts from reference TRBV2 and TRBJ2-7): EPEVTQTPSHQVTQMGQEVILRCVPISNHLYFYWYRQILGQKVEFLVSFYNNEISEKSEIFDDQFSVERPDGSNFTLKIRSTKLEDSAMYFCASSDRASSYEQYFGPGTRLTVT.

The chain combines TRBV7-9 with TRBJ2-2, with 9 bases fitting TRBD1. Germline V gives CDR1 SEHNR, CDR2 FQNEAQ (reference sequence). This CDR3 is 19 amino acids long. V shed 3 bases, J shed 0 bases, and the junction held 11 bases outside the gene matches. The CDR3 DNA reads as TGTGCCAGCAGCTTCCCGGGACAGGGAACACCCGCGAACACCGGGGAGCTGTTTTTT. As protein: CASSFPGQGTPANTGELFF.

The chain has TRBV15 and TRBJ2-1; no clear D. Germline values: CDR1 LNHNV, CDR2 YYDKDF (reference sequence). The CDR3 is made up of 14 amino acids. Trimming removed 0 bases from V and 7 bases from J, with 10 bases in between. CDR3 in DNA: TGTGCCACCAGCAGAGATAACGGGTGGAATGAGCAGTTCTTC. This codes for CATSRDNGWNEQFF.

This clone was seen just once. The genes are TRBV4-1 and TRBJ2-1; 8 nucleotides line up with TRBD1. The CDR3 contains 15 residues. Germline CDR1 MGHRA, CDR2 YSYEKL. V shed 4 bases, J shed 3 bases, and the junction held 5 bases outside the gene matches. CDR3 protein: CASSLQGDGYNEQFF. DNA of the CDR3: TGCGCCAGCAGCCTACAGGGGGACGGCTACAATGAGCAGTTCTTC.

In DNA form, the CDR3 reads TGCGCCAGCAGCGAGGGACAGGCGAGCAATCAGCCCCAGCATTTT. It translates to CASSEGQASNQPQHF. The chain links TRBV5-1 to TRBJ1-5, with 8 nucleotides matching TRBD1. J lost 1 base, V lost 4 bases, and 4 bases had no gene match. Per germline, CDR1 SGHRS and CDR2 YFSETQ. The CDR3 is made up of 15 amino acids.

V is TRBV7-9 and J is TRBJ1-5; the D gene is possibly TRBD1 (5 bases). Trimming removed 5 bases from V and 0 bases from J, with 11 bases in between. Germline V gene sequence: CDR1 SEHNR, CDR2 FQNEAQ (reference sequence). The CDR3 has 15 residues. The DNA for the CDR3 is TGTGCCAGCAGCCCAGTGGGGGATAGCAATCAGCCCCAGCATTTT. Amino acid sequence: CASSPVGDSNQPQHF.

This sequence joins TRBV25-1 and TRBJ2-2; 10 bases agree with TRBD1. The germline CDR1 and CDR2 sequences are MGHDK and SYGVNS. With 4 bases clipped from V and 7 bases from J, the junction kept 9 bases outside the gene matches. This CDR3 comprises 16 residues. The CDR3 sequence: CASSGTGTGADGELFF. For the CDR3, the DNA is TGTGCCAGCAGTGGAACCGGGACAGGGGCTGACGGGGAGCTGTTTTTT.

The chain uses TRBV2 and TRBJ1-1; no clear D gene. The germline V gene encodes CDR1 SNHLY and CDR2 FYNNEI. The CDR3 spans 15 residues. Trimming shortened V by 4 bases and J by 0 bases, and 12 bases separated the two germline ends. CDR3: CASSAPGRLNTEAFF. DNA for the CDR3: TGTGCCAGCAGTGCTCCAGGCCGATTGAACACTGAAGCTTTCTTT. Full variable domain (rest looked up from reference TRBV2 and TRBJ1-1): EPEVTQTPSHQVTQMGQEVILRCVPISNHLYFYWYRQILGQKVEFLVSFYNNEISEKSEIFDDQFSVERPDGSNFTLKIRSTKLEDSAMYFCASSAPGRLNTEAFFGQGTRLTVV.

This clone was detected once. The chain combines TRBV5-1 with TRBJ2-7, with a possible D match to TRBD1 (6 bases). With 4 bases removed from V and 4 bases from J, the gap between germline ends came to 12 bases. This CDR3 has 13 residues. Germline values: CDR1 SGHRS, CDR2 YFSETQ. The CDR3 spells CASSQVQGYEQYF. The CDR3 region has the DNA TGCGCCAGCAGCCAAGTACAGGGATACGAGCAGTACTTC.

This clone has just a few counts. The CDR3 coding sequence is TGTGCCAGCAGTGAACTCGGGGGGAGCTCCTACGAGCAGTACTTC. Protein sequence: CASSELGGSSYEQYF. The J gene is TRBJ2-7, the V gene TRBV6-1, with 7 bases lining up with TRBD2. The germline gives CDR1 MNHNS, CDR2 SASEGT. The ends lost 2 bases at V and 0 bases at J; junction bases unmatched: 4. This CDR3 has 15 residues.

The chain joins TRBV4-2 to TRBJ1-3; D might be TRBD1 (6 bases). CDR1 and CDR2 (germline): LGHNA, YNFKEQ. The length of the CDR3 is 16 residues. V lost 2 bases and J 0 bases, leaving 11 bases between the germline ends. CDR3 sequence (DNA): TGTGCCAGCAGCCAACGTGAGACAGGCTCTGGAAACACCATATATTTT. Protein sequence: CASSQRETGSGNTIYF.

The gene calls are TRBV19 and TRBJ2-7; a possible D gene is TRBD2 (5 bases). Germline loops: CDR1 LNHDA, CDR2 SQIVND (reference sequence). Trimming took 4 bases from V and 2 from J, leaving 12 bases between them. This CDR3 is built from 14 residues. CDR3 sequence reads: CASSNLLGPYEQYF. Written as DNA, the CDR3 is TGTGCCAGTAGTAACCTACTAGGGCCCTACGAGCAGTACTTC. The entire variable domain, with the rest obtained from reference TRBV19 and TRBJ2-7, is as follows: DGGITQSPKYLFRKEGQNVTLSCEQNLNHDAMYWYRQDPGQGLRLIYYSQIVNDFQKGDIAEGYSVSREKKESFPLTVTSAQKNPTAFYLCASSNLLGPYEQYFGPGTRLTVT.

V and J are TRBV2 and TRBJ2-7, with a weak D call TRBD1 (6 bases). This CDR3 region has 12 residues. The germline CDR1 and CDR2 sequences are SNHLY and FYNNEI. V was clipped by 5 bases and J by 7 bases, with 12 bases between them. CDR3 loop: CASSQQGQEQYF. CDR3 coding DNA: TGTGCCAGCAGTCAACAGGGCCAGGAGCAGTACTTC. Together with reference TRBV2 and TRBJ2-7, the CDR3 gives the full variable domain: EPEVTQTPSHQVTQMGQEVILRCVPISNHLYFYWYRQILGQKVEFLVSFYNNEISEKSEIFDDQFSVERPDGSNFTLKIRSTKLEDSAMYFCASSQQGQEQYFGPGTRLTVT.

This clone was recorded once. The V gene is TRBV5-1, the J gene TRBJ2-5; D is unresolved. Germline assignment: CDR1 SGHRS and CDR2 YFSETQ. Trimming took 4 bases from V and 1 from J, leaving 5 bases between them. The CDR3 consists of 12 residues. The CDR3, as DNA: TGCGCCAGCAGCCAAACCCAAGAGACCCAGTACTTC. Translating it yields CASSQTQETQYF.

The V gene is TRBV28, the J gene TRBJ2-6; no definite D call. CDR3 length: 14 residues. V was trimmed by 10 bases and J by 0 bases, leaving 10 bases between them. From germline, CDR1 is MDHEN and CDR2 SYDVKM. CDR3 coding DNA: TGTGCCACCTGGACGACCTCTGGGGCCAACGTCCTGACTTTC. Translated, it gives CATWTTSGANVLTF. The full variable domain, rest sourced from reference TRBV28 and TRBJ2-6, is DVKVTQSSRYLVKRTGEKVFLECVQDMDHENMFWYRQDPGLGLRLIYFSYDVKMKEKGDIPEGYSVSREKKERFSLILESASTNQTSMYLCATWTTSGANVLTFGAGSRLTVL.

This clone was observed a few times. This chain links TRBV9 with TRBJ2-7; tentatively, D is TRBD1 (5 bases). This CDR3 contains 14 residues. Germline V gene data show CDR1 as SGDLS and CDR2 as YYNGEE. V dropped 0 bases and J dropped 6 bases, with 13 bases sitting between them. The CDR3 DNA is TGTGCCAGCAGCGTAGGTAGTCTAGGGGCCGAGCAGTACTTC. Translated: CASSVGSLGAEQYF.

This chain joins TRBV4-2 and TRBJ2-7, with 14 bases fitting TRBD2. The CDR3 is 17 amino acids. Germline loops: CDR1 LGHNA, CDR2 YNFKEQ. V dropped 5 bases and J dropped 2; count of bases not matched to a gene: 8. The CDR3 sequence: CASSGLAGGKGAYEQYF. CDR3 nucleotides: TGTGCCAGCAGCGGACTAGCGGGGGGAAAAGGGGCCTACGAGCAGTACTTC.

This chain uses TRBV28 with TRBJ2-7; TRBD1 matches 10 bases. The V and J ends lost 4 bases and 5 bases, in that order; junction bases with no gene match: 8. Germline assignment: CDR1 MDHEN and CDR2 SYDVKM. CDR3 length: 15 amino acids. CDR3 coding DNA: TGTGCCAGCAGTTCGCCCCCGACAGGGGGCCACGAGCAGTACTTC. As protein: CASSSPPTGGHEQYF. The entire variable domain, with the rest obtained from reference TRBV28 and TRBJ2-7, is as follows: DVKVTQSSRYLVKRTGEKVFLECVQDMDHENMFWYRQDPGLGLRLIYFSYDVKMKEKGDIPEGYSVSREKKERFSLILESASTNQTSMYLCASSSPPTGGHEQYFGPGTRLTVT.

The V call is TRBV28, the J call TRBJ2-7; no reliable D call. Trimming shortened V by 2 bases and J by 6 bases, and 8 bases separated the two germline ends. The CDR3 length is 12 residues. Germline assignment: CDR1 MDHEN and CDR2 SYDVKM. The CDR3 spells CASSLTWGEQYF. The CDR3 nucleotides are TGTGCCAGCAGTTTAACCTGGGGCGAGCAGTACTTC.

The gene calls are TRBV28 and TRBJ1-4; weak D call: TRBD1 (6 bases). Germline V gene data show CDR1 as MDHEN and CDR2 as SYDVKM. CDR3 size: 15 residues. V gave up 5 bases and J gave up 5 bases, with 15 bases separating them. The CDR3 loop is CASSTLGGPNEKLFF. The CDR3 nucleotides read TGTGCCAGCAGTACCCTAGGGGGGCCGAATGAAAAACTGTTTTTT.

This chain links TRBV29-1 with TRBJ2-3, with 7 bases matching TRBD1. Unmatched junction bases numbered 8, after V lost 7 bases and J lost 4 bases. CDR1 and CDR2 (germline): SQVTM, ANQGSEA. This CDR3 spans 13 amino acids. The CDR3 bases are TGCAGCGGTAAGGGGGCTGGTGCAGATACGCAGTATTTT. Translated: CSGKGAGADTQYF.

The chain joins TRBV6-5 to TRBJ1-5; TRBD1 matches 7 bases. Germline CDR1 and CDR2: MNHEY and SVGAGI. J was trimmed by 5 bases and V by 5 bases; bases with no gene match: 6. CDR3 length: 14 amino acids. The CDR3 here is CASSDYRGYQPQHF. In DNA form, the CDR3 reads TGTGCCAGCAGTGATTACAGGGGATATCAGCCCCAGCATTTT.

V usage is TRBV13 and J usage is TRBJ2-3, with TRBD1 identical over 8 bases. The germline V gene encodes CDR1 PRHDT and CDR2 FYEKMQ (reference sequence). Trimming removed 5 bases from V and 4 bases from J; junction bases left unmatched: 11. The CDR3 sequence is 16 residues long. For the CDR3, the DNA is TGTGCCAGCAGCCCCTCAGGACAGGGAGGCGCAGATACGCAGTATTTT. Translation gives CASSPSGQGGADTQYF. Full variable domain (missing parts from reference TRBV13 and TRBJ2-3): AAGVIQSPRHLIKEKRETATLKCYPIPRHDTVYWYQQGPGQDPQFLISFYEKMQSDKGSIPDRFSAQQFSDYHSELNMSSLELGDSALYFCASSPSGQGGADTQYFGPGTRLTVL.

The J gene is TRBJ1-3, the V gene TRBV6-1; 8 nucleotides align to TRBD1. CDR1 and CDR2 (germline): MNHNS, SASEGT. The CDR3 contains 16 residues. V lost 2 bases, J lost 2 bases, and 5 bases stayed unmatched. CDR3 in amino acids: CASSERQGRAGNTIYF. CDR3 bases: TGTGCCAGCAGTGAAAGACAGGGGAGAGCTGGAAACACCATATATTTT.

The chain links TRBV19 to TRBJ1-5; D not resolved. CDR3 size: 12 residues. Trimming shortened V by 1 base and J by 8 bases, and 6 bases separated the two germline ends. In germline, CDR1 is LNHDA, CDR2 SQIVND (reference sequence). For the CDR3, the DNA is TGTGCCAGTAGTATAGCCGGAGAGCCCCAGCATTTT. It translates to CASSIAGEPQHF.

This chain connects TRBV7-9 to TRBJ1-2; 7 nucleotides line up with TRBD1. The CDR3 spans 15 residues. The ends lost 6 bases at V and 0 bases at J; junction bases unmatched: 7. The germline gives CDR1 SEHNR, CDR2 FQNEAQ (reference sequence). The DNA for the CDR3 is TGTGCCAGCAGATTAACCGGGACAGCTAACTATGGCTACACCTTC. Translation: CASRLTGTANYGYTF. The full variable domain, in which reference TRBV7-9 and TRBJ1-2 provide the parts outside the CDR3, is DTGVSQNPRHKITKRGQNVTFRCDPISEHNRLYWYRQTLGQGPEFLTYFQNEAQLEKSRLLSDRFSAERPKGSFSTLEIQRTEQGDSAMYLCASRLTGTANYGYTFGSGTRLTVV.

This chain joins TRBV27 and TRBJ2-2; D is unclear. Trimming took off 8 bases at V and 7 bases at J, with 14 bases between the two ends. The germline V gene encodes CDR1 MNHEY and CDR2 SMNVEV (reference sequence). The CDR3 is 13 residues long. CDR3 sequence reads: CASGFRWVGELFF. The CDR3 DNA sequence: TGTGCCAGCGGGTTCCGCTGGGTCGGGGAGCTGTTTTTT.

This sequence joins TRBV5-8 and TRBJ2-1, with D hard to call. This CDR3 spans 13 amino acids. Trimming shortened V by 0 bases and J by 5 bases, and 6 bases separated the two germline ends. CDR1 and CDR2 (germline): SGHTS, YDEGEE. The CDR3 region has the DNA TGTGCCAGCAGCTTGGCCGGAAACAATGAGCAGTTCTTC. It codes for CASSLAGNNEQFF.

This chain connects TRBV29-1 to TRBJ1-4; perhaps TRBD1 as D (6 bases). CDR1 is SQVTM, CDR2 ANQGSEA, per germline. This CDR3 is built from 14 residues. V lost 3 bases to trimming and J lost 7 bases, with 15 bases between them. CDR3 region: CSVDVGALSEKLFF. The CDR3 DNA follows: TGCAGCGTTGACGTGGGGGCCCTAAGTGAAAAACTGTTTTTT. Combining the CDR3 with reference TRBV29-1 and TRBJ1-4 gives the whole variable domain SAVISQKPSRDICQRGTSLTIQCQVDSQVTMMFWYRQQPGQSLTLIATANQGSEATYESGFVIDKFPISRPNLTFSTLTVSNMSPEDSSIYLCSVDVGALSEKLFFGSGTQLSVL.

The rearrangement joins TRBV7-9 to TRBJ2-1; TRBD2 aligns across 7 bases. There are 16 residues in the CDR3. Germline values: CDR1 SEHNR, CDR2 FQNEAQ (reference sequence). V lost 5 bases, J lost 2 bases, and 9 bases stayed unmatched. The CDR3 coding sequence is TGTGCCAGCAGCCGCGGGTGGGCGGGAGCCTACAATGAGCAGTTCTTC. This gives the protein CASSRGWAGAYNEQFF.